Below, 10 T cell receptor beta chains from the same sample are listed, as sequenced in a study of T-cell reconstitution after alpha-beta-depleted transplantation in children. Preparation of the TCRbeta library involved a method that used unique molecular identifiers. In TCRdb, the PCR reads were re-called with MiXCR into one record per CDR3 protein. Of 200,000 to 300,000 distinct CDR3 sequences listed, more than 20% were seen once; the top ten hold 2.6%. The sequenced sample was PBMCs, obtained before TCRalphabeta/CD19-depleted stem cell transplant. The receptors here all came from a girl aged 2 to 10 with Fanconi anemia, due to receive a stem cell transplant.

This clonotype has a handful of counts. CDR3 nucleotide sequence: TGCAGCGTTGAAGATTGGGAGGGAGGCTATGGCTACACCTTC. It translates to CSVEDWEGGYGYTF. J is TRBJ1-2 and V is TRBV29-1; D is unresolved. The CDR3 extends over 14 amino acids. The germline gives CDR1 SQVTM, CDR2 ANQGSEA. V gave up 0 bases and J gave up 4 bases, with 12 bases separating them.

The V and J genes are TRBV28 and TRBJ2-3; 11 bases are a match to TRBD2. The CDR3 is 15 amino acids. The J segment lost 2 bases and the V segment lost 6 bases, leaving 4 bases of the junction unmatched. The germline V gene has CDR1 MDHEN and CDR2 SYDVKM. CDR3 sequence reads: CASSGTSGLTDTQYF. The CDR3 DNA reads TGTGCCAGCAGCGGGACTAGCGGACTCACAGATACGCAGTATTTT.

This clonotype was seen ten or more times. The chain carries TRBV15 and TRBJ2-7, with D tentatively TRBD1 (5 bases). V lost 0 bases and J 4 bases, leaving 13 bases between the germline ends. This CDR3 has 15 residues. Germline-derived CDR1 and CDR2 are LNHNV and YYDKDF (reference sequence). The CDR3 loop reads CATSRDQETVYEQYF. The CDR3 DNA reads TGTGCCACCAGCAGAGATCAGGAGACAGTTTACGAGCAGTACTTC.

The chain recombines TRBV28 with TRBJ2-3, with 8 bases identical to TRBD2. Germline V CDR1 and CDR2: MDHEN, SYDVKM. There are 15 residues in the CDR3. V lost 2 bases, J lost 3 bases, and 4 bases stayed unmatched. The CDR3, as DNA: TGTGCCAGCAGTTTAGTGAGCGGGGGTACAGATACGCAGTATTTT. Its translation is CASSLVSGGTDTQYF.

This clonotype was counted many times. The chain carries TRBV20-1 and TRBJ2-7; 10 bases line up with TRBD1. Germline CDR1 DFQATT, CDR2 SNEGSKA (reference sequence). The CDR3 runs 16 residues. V shed 3 bases, J shed 2 bases, and the junction held 10 bases outside the gene matches. CDR3 amino acids: CSASHWPGTGAYEQYF. In nucleotides, the CDR3 is TGCAGTGCTAGTCACTGGCCCGGGACAGGGGCCTACGAGCAGTACTTC.

This clonotype was detected ten times or more. The V gene is TRBV20-1, the J gene TRBJ2-5; the D gene is possibly TRBD1 (6 bases). Trimming took off 5 bases at V and 1 base at J, with 11 bases between the two ends. In germline, CDR1 is DFQATT, CDR2 SNEGSKA (reference sequence). The CDR3 length is 13 residues. CDR3 DNA sequence: TGCAGTGCTCCAGACAGGCTCCAAGAGACCCAGTACTTC. This codes for CSAPDRLQETQYF.

The chain uses TRBV29-1 and TRBJ2-7; 7 nucleotides agree with TRBD1. The CDR3 spans 15 residues. The V and J ends lost 1 base and 8 bases, in that order; junction bases with no gene match: 14. Germline CDR1 reads SQVTM; CDR2 reads ANQGSEA. CDR3: CSVEGGGQTPGKQYF. The DNA for the CDR3 is TGCAGCGTTGAAGGTGGGGGACAGACTCCCGGCAAGCAGTACTTC.

The rearrangement links TRBV7-2 to TRBJ2-3; 14 nucleotides agree with TRBD2. The CDR3 covers 15 residues. Per the germline V gene, CDR1 is SGHTA and CDR2 is FQGNSA. V lost 5 bases and J lost 8; bases outside the gene matches: 6. The CDR3 protein is CASSTTSGGAGTQYF. The CDR3 coding sequence is TGTGCCAGCAGCACGACTAGCGGGGGGGCTGGTACGCAGTATTTT. Supplemented by reference TRBV7-2 and TRBJ2-3, the full variable domain reads GAGVSQSPSNKVTEKGKDVELRCDPISGHTALYWYRQSLGQGLEFLIYFQGNSAPDKSGLPSDRFSAERTGGSVSTLTIQRTQQEDSAVYLCASSTTSGGAGTQYFGPGTRLTVL.

At least ten counts were recorded for this clonotype. V and J are TRBV20-1 and TRBJ2-5; TRBD2 might be the D (6 bases). The V end lost 6 bases, the J end lost 2 bases, and 10 bases lay between the germline ends. The CDR3 loop spans 12 amino acids. CDR1 DFQATT and CDR2 SNEGSKA come from the germline V gene (reference sequence). CDR3 region: CSAAGRQETQYF. DNA for the CDR3: TGCAGTGCCGCGGGACGGCAAGAGACCCAGTACTTC.

As concerns this clonotype: This sequence may be a read error, since a much larger clone differs from it by one base. Given the absence of the conserved phenylalanine or tryptophan at the CDR3 end, a read error is likely. The DNA is left out, because the CDR3 cannot be placed on it with certainty; the CDR3 is given as TCRdb lists it. This chain connects TRBV29-1 to TRBJ1-2; TRBD1, the D gene given by the table, was not confirmed from the DNA. CDR1 is SQVTM, CDR2 ANQGSEA, per germline. The CDR3 region is 12 residues in length, termini included. The CDR3 sequence is CSVTGTGNGYTC.